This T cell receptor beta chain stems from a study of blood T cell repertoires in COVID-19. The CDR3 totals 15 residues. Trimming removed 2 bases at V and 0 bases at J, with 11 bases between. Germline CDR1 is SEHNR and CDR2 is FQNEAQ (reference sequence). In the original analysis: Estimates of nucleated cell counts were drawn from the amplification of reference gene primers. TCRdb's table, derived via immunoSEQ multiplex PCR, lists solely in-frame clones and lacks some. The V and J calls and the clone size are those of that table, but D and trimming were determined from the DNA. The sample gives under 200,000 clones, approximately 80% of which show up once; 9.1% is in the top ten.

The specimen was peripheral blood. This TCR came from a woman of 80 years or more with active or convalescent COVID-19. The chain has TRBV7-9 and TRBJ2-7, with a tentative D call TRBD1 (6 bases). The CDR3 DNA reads TGTGCCAGCAGCTTATTCCGGGACACCTCCTACGAGCAGTACTTC. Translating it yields CASSLFRDTSYEQYF.